These 2 T cell receptor beta chains share one sample of origin, sequenced in a study of blood T cell repertoires in COVID-19. Sequencing was performed with immunoSEQ multiplex PCR; in TCRdb, only in-frame clones are kept and a portion is missing. The data show more than 75,000 clones, roughly 88% seen once. The source material was peripheral blood. These receptors all stem from a man between 60 and 75 years old with acute or convalescent COVID-19.

V gene TRBV7-9 combines with J gene TRBJ1-3, with D possibly being TRBD1 (5 bases). Germline V gene sequence: CDR1 SEHNR, CDR2 FQNEAQ (reference sequence). Trimming stripped 4 bases from V and 3 bases from J, with 10 bases between. CDR3 size: 14 residues. The CDR3 nucleotides are TGTGCCAGCAGCTCCCCAGGGTTTGGAAACACCATATATTTT. Translating it yields CASSSPGFGNTIYF.

V is TRBV5-1 and J is TRBJ2-6, with D perhaps TRBD1 (8 bases). This CDR3 spans 21 amino acids. From germline, CDR1 is SGHRS and CDR2 YFSETQ. The V and J ends lost 5 bases and 0 bases respectively, with 27 bases between them. CDR3 in DNA: TGCGCCAGCAGTCTGCGGGGGTCAGGGGGCGCACCCACCTCTGGGGCCAACGTCCTGACTTTC. Amino acids: CASSLRGSGGAPTSGANVLTF.